Described below is a single T cell receptor (beta chain) sequence and its context. At least ten counts were recorded for this clonotype. Its binding antigen is unknown. No base-level quality is on record; no much larger clone is a single base apart. The library was made by 5' RACE. TCRdb records NextSeq 500 as the sequencer. In the TCR library protocol, a unique molecular identifier was attached to each TCR cDNA molecule so that PCR and sequencing errors could be corrected. The original methods were these. TCR identification, UMI-based error correction and CDR3 extraction were performed with Decombinator tools. TCRs above a frequency of 2 per 1,000, corresponding to the top 1% of the tumor frequency distribution, were defined as expanded. Renyi diversity was calculated using the R vegan package after each repertoire was subsampled 100 times to 5,000 TCRs. CDR3 similarity networks were constructed using string-kernel similarity of amino acid triplets, with links drawn between CDR3s whose pairwise similarity was above 0.82. TCRdb cleaned the public reads at Q25 with fastp, built clones with MiXCR and kept in-frame beta chains. One record per CDR3 amino acid sequence lists the most common genes and DNA. TCRdb's processing, not the authors', yielded these V and J calls. A total of about 30,000 distinct CDR3 sequences appear in this sample, under 7% of them only once. 22% of the sample belongs to the ten largest clones.

The CDR3, from cysteine to phenylalanine, totals 16 residues. Only the CDR3 region is kept as DNA, spanning 48 bases read in frame from base 1. The germline V gene encodes CDR1 SGHRS and CDR2 YFSETQ. V is cut by 0 bases and J by 5 bases, and the space between the germline ends is 12 bases. These data belong to a study of spatial heterogeneity in lung cancer (dated by TCRdb to the late 2010s). For the wider study: The donors were 65 to 85 patients from the lung TRACERx cohort who had early-stage, untreated non-small cell lung cancer. Both alpha and beta chains were TCR-sequenced in approximately 200 tumor regions, 64 matched nontumor lung samples and some 56 PBMC samples obtained at surgery. Follow-up PBMC samples were sequenced whenever available, with a median time to follow-up of around 24 months after resection. More beta-chain than alpha-chain transcripts were consistently detected, likely reflecting higher beta-chain transcript abundance. The study linked features of the TCR repertoire to counts of nonsynonymous mutations, which were determined by whole-exome sequencing of tumor tissue. In the raw uncorrected reads, each unique combination of TCR and UMI appeared on average more than ten times. The study quantitatively compared TCR alpha and beta repertoires across multiple tumor regions, matched nontumor lung and blood in non-small cell lung cancer.

According to the study, the label for this sample's time point signals: blood at routine non-recurrence follow-up after resection. For TCR sequencing, whole RNA was extracted from tumor and nontumor lung tissue, or from cryopreserved PBMC samples, and no cell sorting was done. Patients were selected for TCR sequencing only if sufficient RNA was available from at least two tumor regions. The paper as a whole reports these results and caveats: Confirming at a functional level the hypothesis that regional TCRs recognize regional mutations was considered to require additional single-cell paired TCR alpha and beta sequencing. Comparisons of baseline and follow-up blood repertoires included only approximately 14 patients. Ubiquitous expanded tumor TCRs showed up in blood more often at tumor resection than at routine follow-up.

The sequenced sample was PBMCs, obtained at follow-up. The sequence was obtained from a male donor with early-stage non-small cell lung cancer. The chain joins TRBV5-1 to TRBJ1-6; a tentative D match to TRBD1 spans 5 bases. In nucleotides, the sequence is TGCGCCAGCAGCTTGGTTGGGGCAGCGGATAATTCACCCCTCCACTTT. Protein translation: CASSLVGAADNSPLHF. Full variable domain (CDR3 extended with the reference TRBV5-1 and TRBJ1-6 proteins): KAGVTQTPRYLIKTRGQQVTLSCSPISGHRSVSWYQQTPGQGLQFLFEYFSETQRNKGNFPGRFSGRQFSNSRSEMNVSTLELGDSALYLCASSLVGAADNSPLHFGNGTRLTVT.